The 7 T cell receptor beta chains given below trace back to one sample, sequenced in a study of cytomegalovirus exposure and HLA in healthy donors. Primers: 60 Vbeta forward and 13 Jbeta reverse. Profiling relied on immunoSEQ multiplex PCR, and the TCRdb table lists in-frame clones only, not all of them. Here the sample spans roughly 86,000 clones, approximately 79% being singletons. Source material: PBMCs. The receptors were gathered from a female donor in good health and CMV-seronegative.

This rearrangement joins TRBV6-4 to TRBJ2-5; 7 nucleotides match TRBD2. CDR3 size: 15 residues. CDR1 is MRHNA, CDR2 SNTAGT, per germline. V lost 8 bases to trimming and J lost 4 bases; unmatched junction nucleotides: 13. In nucleotides, the CDR3 is TGTGCCAGCGGACCCCGGGGGGTCCCCGGAGAGACCCAGTACTTC. Protein: CASGPRGVPGETQYF.

The V and J genes are TRBV30 and TRBJ2-2, with TRBD2 identical over 8 bases. The CDR3 sequence is 14 residues long. The germline V gene has CDR1 GTSNPN and CDR2 SVGIG (reference sequence). Trimming cost V 2 bases and J 4 bases; bases outside gene matches: 3. DNA of the CDR3: TGTGCCTGGAGTCGTCTAGCGGGCACCGGGGAGCTGTTTTTT. Encoded protein: CAWSRLAGTGELFF.

This clone was counted a single time. The V gene is TRBV28, the J gene TRBJ1-2, with D possibly TRBD1 on 5 matching bases. The V end lost 3 bases, the J end lost 1 base, and 12 bases lay between the germline ends. The CDR3 is made up of 15 amino acids. Per the germline V gene, CDR1 is MDHEN and CDR2 is SYDVKM. CDR3 residues: CASSFGAGDNYGYTF. DNA of the CDR3: TGTGCCAGCAGTTTTGGGGCAGGAGATAACTATGGCTACACCTTC.

The rearrangement uses TRBV7-9 and TRBJ2-3; no reliable D call. The V and J ends lost 8 bases and 6 bases respectively, with 6 bases between them. This CDR3 is 10 amino acids long. Germline V CDR1 and CDR2: SEHNR, FQNEAQ (reference sequence). The CDR3 spells CASESDTQYF. The CDR3 DNA is TGTGCCAGCGAGTCCGATACGCAGTATTTT.

V is TRBV18 and J is TRBJ2-2, with 7 bases fitting TRBD2. After removal of 3 bases from V and 6 bases from J, the junction contained 1 base not matched to a gene. The CDR3 totals 13 residues. The germline gives CDR1 KGHSH, CDR2 LQKENI. In nucleotides, the CDR3 is TGTGCCAGCTCACCGACTAGCCCCGGGGAGCTGTTTTTT. As protein: CASSPTSPGELFF.

This clone was recorded a few times. The chain is built from TRBV19 and TRBJ1-2; D is unclear. V lost 8 bases to trimming and J lost 0 bases, with 16 bases between them. This CDR3 spans 15 amino acids. The germline gives CDR1 LNHDA, CDR2 SQIVND (reference sequence). This CDR3 reads CASRMRAQANYGYTF. The CDR3 region has the DNA TGTGCCAGTCGGATGAGGGCGCAGGCTAACTATGGCTACACCTTC.

This clone appeared once. The J gene is TRBJ2-3, the V gene TRBV2, with 8 bases aligning to TRBD2. Per the germline V gene, CDR1 is SNHLY and CDR2 is FYNNEI. The CDR3 has 15 amino acids. V lost 5 bases and J lost 0; bases outside the gene matches: 4. CDR3 in amino acids: CASSLSGGSTDTQYF. The DNA of the CDR3 is TGTGCCAGCAGTCTGAGCGGGGGTAGCACAGATACGCAGTATTTT.